These 20 T cell receptor beta chains came from one sample sequenced in a study of T cell responses to AZD1222 COVID-19 vaccine (dated by TCRdb to the early 2020s). Library construction relied on the immunoSEQ multiplex PCR assay. The table was pulled from immuneACCESS by TCRdb, which kept in-frame rearrangements only. Such tables lose some clones; where checked, under half of the loss comes from unresolved V genes, and the rest has no known cause. This sample comprises roughly 140,000 clones, approximately 93% of them detected only once. More than 10% of the sample is held by the ten biggest clonotypes. The time point tag for this specimen amounts to: sample from adult after SARS-CoV-2 infection, after symptom onset. Sequenced material: peripheral blood, taken after recovery from COVID-19. The source is an adult who had recovered from COVID-19.

This clone was detected only once. The chain combines TRBV27 with TRBJ2-7; 11 positions agree with TRBD2. This CDR3 is 16 amino acids long. CDR1 MNHEY and CDR2 SMNVEV come from the germline V gene (reference sequence). V lost 5 bases to trimming and J lost 2 bases; unmatched junction nucleotides: 8. This CDR3 reads CASSPLLAGGPYEQYF. CDR3 coding DNA: TGTGCCAGCAGTCCCCTGTTAGCGGGAGGGCCCTACGAGCAGTACTTC.

This clone was seen just once. CDR3 protein: CASSLRPAELYNEQFF. In DNA, the CDR3 is TGTGCCAGCAGTTTACGTCCAGCGGAACTCTACAATGAGCAGTTCTTC. The chain uses TRBV27 and TRBJ2-1; possible D gene TRBD2, 5 bases. Germline CDR1 reads MNHEY; CDR2 reads SMNVEV (reference sequence). With 2 bases removed from V and 3 bases from J, the gap between germline ends came to 14 bases. CDR3 length: 16 amino acids.

The genes are TRBV6-5 and TRBJ1-5, with D possibly being TRBD1 (6 bases). With 6 bases removed from V and 3 bases from J, the gap between germline ends came to 15 bases. There are 15 residues in the CDR3. From germline, CDR1 is MNHEY and CDR2 SVGAGI. The CDR3 DNA reads as TGTGCCAGCAGAGAGGACAGCCGGCACAATCAGCCCCAGCATTTT. Translating it yields CASREDSRHNQPQHF.

This clone was detected only a few times. The gene calls are TRBV7-3 and TRBJ2-2, with 8 nucleotides matching TRBD1. The J segment lost 4 bases and the V segment lost 5 bases, leaving 6 bases of the junction unmatched. The CDR3 extends over 15 amino acids. The germline V gene encodes CDR1 SGHTA and CDR2 FQGTGA. DNA for the CDR3: TGTGCCAGCAGCCCCCAGACAGGGGCCACCGGGGAGCTGTTTTTT. The encoded protein is CASSPQTGATGELFF. The full variable domain, with the rest looked up from reference TRBV7-3 and TRBJ2-2, is GAGVSQTPSNKVTEKGKYVELRCDPISGHTALYWYRQSLGQGPEFLIYFQGTGAADDSGLPNDRFFAVRPEGSVSTLKIQRTERGDSAVYLCASSPQTGATGELFFGEGSRLTVL.

The V call is TRBV30, the J call TRBJ1-2, with D perhaps matching TRBD1 (5 bases). Germline CDR1 GTSNPN, CDR2 SVGIG (reference sequence). CDR3 length: 16 amino acids. Trimming stripped 0 bases from V and 2 bases from J, with 16 bases between. The CDR3 reads CAWSVLSSRDNYGYTF. CDR3 DNA: TGTGCCTGGAGTGTACTATCATCCAGGGACAACTATGGCTACACCTTC.

This chain links TRBV7-3 with TRBJ2-7; D possibly corresponds to TRBD2 (5 bases). CDR1 is SGHTA and CDR2 is FQGTGA in the germline V gene. Trimming took 5 bases from V and 3 from J, leaving 14 bases between them. The CDR3 extends over 14 amino acids. The CDR3 here is CASSPAGERYEQYF. In DNA form, the CDR3 reads TGTGCCAGCAGCCCTGCCGGGGAACGCTACGAGCAGTACTTC.

The genes are TRBV5-1 and TRBJ2-7; 9 bases are shared with TRBD1. The CDR3 sequence is 16 residues long. V dropped 0 bases and J dropped 3; count of bases not matched to a gene: 7. CDR1 is SGHRS, CDR2 YFSETQ, per germline. The CDR3, as DNA: TGCGCCAGCAGCTTGGCCCCCCCGGGACAGGGCTACGAGCAGTACTTC. It is translated as CASSLAPPGQGYEQYF.

This rearrangement joins TRBV29-1 to TRBJ1-3, with 7 bases aligning to TRBD1. The CDR3 length is 14 residues. V shed 3 bases, J shed 6 bases, and the junction held 8 bases outside the gene matches. Germline CDR1 and CDR2: SQVTM and ANQGSEA. The CDR3 nucleotides read TGCAGCGTTGAGTCTGACAGGGATGCAAACACCATATATTTT. Translated: CSVESDRDANTIYF.

This clone has a single count. The chain has TRBV6-1 and TRBJ1-5; a weak D match, TRBD1 (6 bases). The CDR3 runs 16 residues. Trimming cost V 4 bases and J 5 bases, with 18 bases left between them. Germline V lookup: CDR1 MNHNS, CDR2 SASEGT. The CDR3 reads CASSAPKRGRDQPQHF. The CDR3 region has the DNA TGTGCCAGCAGTGCCCCTAAAAGGGGGAGGGATCAGCCCCAGCATTTT.

The gene calls are TRBV4-1 and TRBJ1-1, with a tentative D call TRBD1 (6 bases). V shed 2 bases and J shed 0 bases, with 13 bases lying between them. CDR3 length: 16 residues. Germline CDR1 and CDR2: MGHRA and YSYEKL. CDR3 residues: CASSQLRGQMNTEAFF. In DNA form, the CDR3 reads TGCGCCAGCAGCCAACTCCGAGGACAGATGAACACTGAAGCTTTCTTT.

CDR3 DNA sequence: TGCGCCAGCAGCTTGGCGGGACAGAGTCGAGAGACCCAGTACTTC. Amino acids: CASSLAGQSRETQYF. This chain joins TRBV5-1 and TRBJ2-5; the match to TRBD1 covers 7 bases. Trimming took 0 bases from V and 4 from J; bases not matched to a gene: 6. CDR3 length equals 15 residues. In germline, CDR1 is SGHRS, CDR2 YFSETQ.

The chain recombines TRBV28 with TRBJ1-1; weak D call: TRBD1 (6 bases). Per germline, CDR1 MDHEN and CDR2 SYDVKM. Trimming pared 2 bases from V and 6 bases from J, leaving 16 bases between. CDR3 size: 15 residues. CDR3 protein: CASSLTEGGWAEAFF. CDR3 nucleotides: TGTGCCAGCAGTTTAACCGAAGGGGGTTGGGCTGAAGCTTTCTTT.

J is TRBJ1-5 and V is TRBV6-1; TRBD1 is a possible D gene (6 bases). The germline V gene encodes CDR1 MNHNS and CDR2 SASEGT. This CDR3 is built from 13 residues. V shed 1 base and J shed 5 bases, with 6 bases lying between them. CDR3 protein: CASSEEGDQPQHF. In DNA form, the CDR3 reads TGTGCCAGCAGTGAAGAGGGGGATCAGCCCCAGCATTTT.

The chain's CDR3 is CASSSAGEEKLFF. In nucleotides, the CDR3 is TGTGCCAGCAGCTCAGCAGGGGAGGAAAAACTGTTTTTT. This sequence joins TRBV9 and TRBJ1-4, with D tentatively TRBD1 (6 bases). Germline-derived CDR1 and CDR2 are SGDLS and YYNGEE. The V gene lost 4 bases and the J gene lost 8 bases, with 12 bases spanning the gap. This CDR3 comprises 13 residues.

This rearrangement joins TRBV29-1 to TRBJ2-1, with D unresolved. Germline assignment: CDR1 SQVTM and CDR2 ANQGSEA. There are 12 residues in the CDR3. Trimming stripped 8 bases from V and 3 bases from J, with 11 bases between. The CDR3 DNA is TGCAGCCTGCGCCAGAGCTACAATGAGCAGTTCTTC. Residues: CSLRQSYNEQFF.

The J gene is TRBJ2-2, the V gene TRBV29-1; the match to TRBD1 covers 9 bases. The CDR3 covers 13 residues. The V gene end was trimmed by 7 bases and the J gene end by 7 bases; junction bases not matched to a gene: 7. Germline CDR1 reads SQVTM; CDR2 reads ANQGSEA. CDR3 sequence: CSAAGQGNGELFF. DNA for the CDR3: TGCAGCGCCGCGGGACAGGGTAACGGGGAGCTGTTTTTT.

This chain connects TRBV30 to TRBJ1-1, with unresolved D. In germline, CDR1 is GTSNPN, CDR2 SVGIG (reference sequence). The CDR3 has 11 amino acids. V dropped 4 bases and J dropped 10 bases, with 13 bases sitting between them. CDR3: CAWTSDWGAFF. As DNA, the CDR3 is TGTGCCTGGACCAGCGACTGGGGAGCTTTCTTT.

The CDR3 is CASQGREQFF. CDR3 sequence (DNA): TGTGCCAGTCAAGGTCGTGAGCAGTTCTTC. The gene calls are TRBV2 and TRBJ2-1; D remains ambiguous. Germline V gene sequence: CDR1 SNHLY, CDR2 FYNNEI. The ends were cut back, 9 bases at V and 9 bases at J, with 9 bases in the middle. This CDR3 has 10 residues.

The chain is built from TRBV28 and TRBJ2-7; no firm D call. Germline loops: CDR1 MDHEN, CDR2 SYDVKM. The CDR3 totals 14 residues. V lost 6 bases and J lost 0, with 12 bases in between. The CDR3 sequence: CASSRPPSSYEQYF. DNA of the CDR3: TGTGCCAGCAGCCGCCCCCCTAGCTCCTACGAGCAGTACTTC.

The CDR3 sequence is CAIRDRVAAGSTDTQYF. CDR3 nucleotide sequence: TGTGCCATCCGGGACAGGGTTGCAGCGGGAAGCACAGATACGCAGTATTTT. The chain recombines TRBV10-3 with TRBJ2-3; 9 positions agree with TRBD1. Germline values: CDR1 ENHRY, CDR2 SYGVKD. The V gene end was trimmed by 8 bases and the J gene end by 0 bases; junction bases not matched to a gene: 12. The CDR3 is 17 residues long.